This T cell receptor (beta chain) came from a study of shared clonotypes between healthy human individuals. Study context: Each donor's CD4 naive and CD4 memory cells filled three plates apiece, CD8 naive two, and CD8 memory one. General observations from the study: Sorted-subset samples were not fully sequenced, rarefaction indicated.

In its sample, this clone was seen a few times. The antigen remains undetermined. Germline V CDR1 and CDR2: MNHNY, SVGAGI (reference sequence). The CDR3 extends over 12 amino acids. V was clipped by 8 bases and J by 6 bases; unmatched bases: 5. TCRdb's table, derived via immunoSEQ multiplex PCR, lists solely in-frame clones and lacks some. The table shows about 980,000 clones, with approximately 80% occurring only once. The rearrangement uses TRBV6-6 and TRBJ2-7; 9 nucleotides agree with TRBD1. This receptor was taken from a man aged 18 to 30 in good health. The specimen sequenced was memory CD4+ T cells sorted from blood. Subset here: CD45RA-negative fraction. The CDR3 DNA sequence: TGTGCCAGCGGGGACAGGGTAGGCGAGCAGTACTTC. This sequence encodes CASGDRVGEQYF.